This TCR beta chain was captured in a study of OX40 agonist ivuxolimab in advanced cancers. A note on the overall study: The costimulatory receptor OX40 (CD134) was targeted by ivuxolimab, a fully human IgG2 agonistic monoclonal antibody. Intravenous ivuxolimab was administered to patients every 2 weeks at six dose levels: 0.01, 0.1, 0.3, 1.5, 3 and 10 mg/kg. Of the roughly 54 patients in dose escalation, 19 had hepatocellular carcinoma, some 15 had melanoma, 9 had renal cell carcinoma and 9 had head and neck cancer. A male proportion of approximately 83% and a mean age of roughly 58 years, ranging from 23 to 79, were recorded for the dose-escalation cohort. Prior anti-PD-1, anti-PD-L1 or anti-CTLA-4 therapy was permitted, and approximately 42% of dose-escalation patients had received checkpoint inhibitors. Three dose-escalation patients achieved partial responses, one with hepatocellular carcinoma and two with cutaneous melanoma. Peripheral TCRbeta sequencing was intended to test whether TCR sequence diversity was altered and clonal T-cell expansion was caused by ivuxolimab. The paper reports the monotherapy dose-escalation portion (N of about 50 patients) of the phase I ivuxolimab trial.

Trimming removed 5 bases from V and 8 bases from J, leaving 16 bases between the germline ends. The germline V gene (reference sequence) supplies CDR1 SGHNT and CDR2 YYREEE. Measured from the cysteine to the phenylalanine, the CDR3 is 14 residues long. The retained sequence is limited to the CDR3, 42 bases, with the frame set at the first base. Genomic DNA was extracted from sorted cells for sequencing of the TCRbeta CDR3 region. TCRbeta CDR3 regions were sequenced using the immunoSEQ Assay. TCRdb carries this immuneACCESS record with in-frame sequences only. Its versions omit some clonotypes, under half of them owing to an unresolved V gene in the studies checked, with the rest unexplained. In all, the sample holds under 90,000 clones, and roughly 80% of those were seen once. Around 2.1% of the sample lies in the top ten. The full study reports these points: Clonal expansion of both CD4+ and CD8+ blood T cells was observed from baseline to week 6 at doses 0.1 to 3.0 mg/kg. Low levels of normalized T-cell clonal expansion were also seen in some nonresponding patients. In the 0.1-3.0 mg/kg groups, partial responders had among the lowest normalized peripheral clonal expansion, particularly in CD8+ T cells. After ivuxolimab, more expanded clones were found on average in CD8+ T cells than in CD4+ T cells. The antigen specificity of the clonally expanded peripheral T cells was not determined.

The trial excluded patients who had a history of autoimmune disease or were on systemic immunosuppression. Peripheral blood for TCR sequencing was drawn from every dose cohort at baseline, at cycle 4 day 1 and at cycle 7 day 1. Samples were obtained from an open-label, multicenter, first-in-human phase I dose-escalation trial of ivuxolimab. The trial enrolled adults with locally advanced or metastatic head and neck squamous cell, hepatocellular, melanoma or renal cell carcinoma. Before TCR sequencing, CD4+ T cells and CD8+ T cells from peripheral blood were sorted into separate populations. Concerning this clone itself: Its binding antigen is unknown. No qualities accompany the bases; no much larger clone lies one base away.

The TCR originated in an adult with an advanced solid tumor such as melanoma, head and neck, liver or kidney cancer. The receptor chain draws on TRBV5-4 and TRBJ1-4, with a tentative D gene TRBD1 over 5 matching bases. Source: CD4+ or CD8+ T cells sorted from blood, taken in a trial of the OX40 agonist ivuxolimab. The DNA sequence is TGTGCCAGCAGTAAAGTGGGGCCGGGAGAAAAACTGTTTTTT. Translated, it gives CASSKVGPGEKLFF.